One and the same sample provided the 32 T cell receptor beta chains below, sequenced in a study of control samples from healthy donors and cancer patients. Clones were read by immunoSEQ multiplex PCR, and TCRdb kept only the in-frame ones, dropping some. The table has about 120,000 clones, around 89% seen once; the top ten hold 2.3%. Sequenced sample: blood. The receptors come from a woman in her seventies in good health.

This clone was counted once. The sample contains more than one DNA sequence encoding this CDR3. J is TRBJ1-1 and V is TRBV19, with D unresolved. Germline values: CDR1 LNHDA, CDR2 SQIVND (reference sequence). This CDR3 spans 14 amino acids. The V and J ends lost 5 bases and 4 bases respectively, with 14 bases between them. CDR3 sequence (DNA): TGTGCCAGTAGTCAATTTCGCGAGAGCACTGAAGCTTTCTTT. Amino acids: CASSQFRESTEAFF.

This rearrangement joins TRBV5-4 to TRBJ2-1, with D maybe TRBD1 (5 bases). Germline loops: CDR1 SGHNT, CDR2 YYREEE (reference sequence). V lost 0 bases to trimming and J lost 10 bases, with 11 bases between them. The CDR3 is made up of 13 amino acids. The CDR3 sequence: CASSLEGKREQFF. DNA of the CDR3: TGTGCCAGCAGCTTGGAGGGGAAAAGGGAGCAGTTCTTC.

This clone was seen once. This sequence joins TRBV2 and TRBJ1-1, with 7 bases identical to TRBD1. CDR1 is SNHLY, CDR2 FYNNEI, per germline. Unmatched junction bases numbered 15, after V lost 6 bases and J lost 2 bases. The CDR3 spans 17 residues. In nucleotides, the CDR3 is TGTGCCAGCAGCAAACCGGGACAGCCAGCCAGTAACACTGAAGCTTTCTTT. It is translated as CASSKPGQPASNTEAFF.

A single count supports this clone. The chain employs TRBV27 and TRBJ1-1; 8 bases line up with TRBD1. The V gene end was trimmed by 6 bases and the J gene end by 4 bases; junction bases not matched to a gene: 4. The CDR3 spans 13 residues. Germline V gene sequence: CDR1 MNHEY, CDR2 SMNVEV (reference sequence). The CDR3: CASRSTGGTEAFF. CDR3 DNA: TGTGCCAGCAGGTCAACAGGGGGCACTGAAGCTTTCTTT.

The genes are TRBV14 and TRBJ1-3; D is unresolved. CDR1 SGHDN and CDR2 FVKESK come from the germline V gene. The CDR3 length is 14 residues. V was cut by 5 bases and J by 5 bases, with 13 bases left in between. In nucleotides, the CDR3 is TGTGCCAGCAGCTCCATGCAGAAAAGAAACACCATATATTTT. Its translation: CASSSMQKRNTIYF.

CDR3 coding DNA: TGCAGCGTGATGGGACAGGGGTTTATGGATGAGCAGTTCTTC. This sequence encodes CSVMGQGFMDEQFF. The chain links TRBV29-1 to TRBJ2-1; TRBD1 aligns across 10 bases. CDR1 is SQVTM and CDR2 is ANQGSEA in the germline V gene. Trimming cost V 6 bases and J 8 bases; bases outside gene matches: 10. The CDR3 runs to 14 residues.

The CDR3 sequence: CASSVRAGNSGANVLTF. DNA of the CDR3: TGCGCCAGCAGCGTACGGGCCGGTAACTCTGGGGCCAACGTCCTGACTTTC. The chain couples TRBV5-1 to TRBJ2-6; D unclear. From germline, CDR1 is SGHRS and CDR2 YFSETQ. The CDR3 loop spans 17 amino acids. The V and J ends lost 4 bases and 0 bases respectively, with 14 bases between them.

Only one count was recorded for this clone. The rearrangement uses TRBV4-3 and TRBJ2-1, with D possibly being TRBD2 (5 bases). The CDR3 has 16 amino acids. The V end lost 0 bases, the J end lost 3 bases, and 12 bases lay between the germline ends. Germline CDR1 and CDR2: LGHNA and YSLEER. The CDR3 bases are TGCGCCAGCAGCCAAGATACTAGAATGGACTACAATGAGCAGTTCTTC. Encoded protein: CASSQDTRMDYNEQFF.

The V call is TRBV9, the J call TRBJ2-1; D is uncertain. CDR1 is SGDLS, CDR2 YYNGEE, per germline. The ends were cut back, 3 bases at V and 4 bases at J, with 5 bases in the middle. This CDR3 has 12 residues. The CDR3 DNA sequence: TGTGCCAGCAGCGAACAGTACAATGAGCAGTTCTTC. It specifies CASSEQYNEQFF.

This clone was observed a single time. The CDR3 sequence: CASSYREETQYF. The DNA of the CDR3 is TGTGCCAGCAGTTACAGGGAAGAGACCCAGTACTTC. The chain couples TRBV6-2 or TRBV6-3 to TRBJ2-5, with no clear D. The germline V and J ends were trimmed by 2 bases and 3 bases, with 4 bases remaining between them. The CDR3 contains 12 residues. Germline CDR1 is MNHEY and CDR2 is SVGEGT.

The J gene is TRBJ2-3, the V gene TRBV5-8; 11 bases agree with TRBD2. The CDR3 sequence is 19 residues long. In germline, CDR1 is SGHTS, CDR2 YDEGEE. V lost 1 base to trimming and J lost 1 base; unmatched junction nucleotides: 11. CDR3 amino acids: CASSLIVASGGTGTDTQYF. As DNA, the CDR3 is TGTGCCAGCAGCTTGATCGTGGCTAGCGGGGGGACTGGCACAGATACGCAGTATTTT.

This sequence joins TRBV10-3 and TRBJ2-7; D remains unclear. The CDR3 has 14 residues. The V end lost 0 bases, the J end lost 3 bases, and 9 bases lay between the germline ends. Looked up from germline, CDR1 is ENHRY and CDR2 is SYGVKD. The DNA of the CDR3 is TGTGCCATCAGTGAGTCGAATATGGGCTACGAGCAGTACTTC. Its protein product is CAISESNMGYEQYF.

The rearrangement joins TRBV7-2 to TRBJ2-5, with TRBD1 identical over 8 bases. This CDR3 has 15 amino acids. The germline gives CDR1 SGHTA, CDR2 FQGNSA. V lost 4 bases, J lost 7 bases, and 11 bases stayed unmatched. CDR3 nucleotide sequence: TGTGCCAGCAGCTACGACAGGGGACGCGAGTGGACCCAGTACTTC. Translated: CASSYDRGREWTQYF.

The V and J genes are TRBV11-2 and TRBJ1-1; TRBD1 matches at 8 bases. Germline V CDR1 and CDR2: SGHAT, FQNNGV. V shed 5 bases, J shed 8 bases, and the junction held 7 bases outside the gene matches. The CDR3 spans 13 residues. In DNA form, the CDR3 reads TGTGCCAGCAGCCCAGGGGGCCCCACGGAAGCTTTCTTT. This codes for CASSPGGPTEAFF. The whole variable domain, remainder taken from reference TRBV11-2 and TRBJ1-1, is EAGVAQSPRYKIIEKRQSVAFWCNPISGHATLYWYQQILGQGPKLLIQFQNNGVVDDSQLPKDRFSAERLKGVDSTLKIQPAKLEDSAVYLCASSPGGPTEAFFGQGTRLTVV.

J is TRBJ1-1 and V is TRBV9; D perhaps matches TRBD1 (5 bases). Germline V gives CDR1 SGDLS, CDR2 YYNGEE. Trimming cost V 0 bases and J 5 bases, with 14 bases left between them. The CDR3 extends over 15 amino acids. For the CDR3, the DNA is TGTGCCAGCAGCGTAGCCCCCACGGGGCTGACTGAAGCTTTCTTT. Protein sequence: CASSVAPTGLTEAFF. Based on the CDR3 plus reference TRBV9 and TRBJ1-1, the full variable domain is DSGVTQTPKHLITATGQRVTLRCSPRSGDLSVYWYQQSLDQGLQFLIQYYNGEERAKGNILERFSAQQFPDLHSELNLSSLELGDSALYFCASSVAPTGLTEAFFGQGTRLTVV.

This sequence joins TRBV5-8 and TRBJ1-5, with TRBD1 as a possible D gene (6 bases). The CDR3 spans 15 residues. The V gene lost 4 bases and the J gene lost 6 bases, with 17 bases spanning the gap. Per the germline V gene, CDR1 is SGHTS and CDR2 is YDEGEE. DNA of the CDR3: TGTGCCAGCAGCCCCTGGGGGGCGCCTAGTCAGCCCCAGCATTTT. This sequence encodes CASSPWGAPSQPQHF.

The genes are TRBV4-1 and TRBJ2-2, with TRBD1 matching over 12 bases. Germline CDR1 reads MGHRA; CDR2 reads YSYEKL. The CDR3 is made up of 18 amino acids. J was trimmed by 3 bases and V by 5 bases; bases with no gene match: 10. The CDR3 nucleotides read TGCGCCAGCAGCGATCCGGGACAGGGGGCGCGGTACACCGGGGAGCTGTTTTTT. Its protein product is CASSDPGQGARYTGELFF.

The J gene is TRBJ1-3, the V gene TRBV6-5; D ambiguous. V was shortened by 7 bases and J by 4 bases, with 8 bases between the two germline ends. This CDR3 is 12 amino acids long. The V gene's germline CDR1 is MNHEY and CDR2 SVGAGI. The CDR3 DNA reads TGTGCCAGCACGGGGTCCGGAAACACCATATATTTT. Residues: CASTGSGNTIYF.

This clone was observed a single time. The chain joins TRBV6-4 to TRBJ2-3; the match to TRBD2 covers 9 bases. Germline V gene sequence: CDR1 MRHNA, CDR2 SNTAGT. Trimming at V came to 6 bases and at J to 5 bases, leaving 9 bases not matched to a gene. The CDR3 consists of 15 residues. This CDR3 reads CASSQERGAGDTQYF. The CDR3 region has the DNA TGTGCCAGCAGCCAAGAGCGGGGGGCTGGAGATACGCAGTATTTT.

The chain uses TRBV5-4 and TRBJ1-6; D unclear. CDR1 and CDR2 from the germline V gene are SGHNT and YYREEE (reference sequence). This CDR3 is 16 amino acids long. The V gene lost 0 bases and the J gene lost 0 bases, with 7 bases spanning the gap. The CDR3 DNA follows: TGTGCCAGCAGCTTGGCCGAGAGCTCCTATAATTCACCCCTCCACTTT. Protein: CASSLAESSYNSPLHF.

The chain uses TRBV3-1 (or the pseudogene TRBV3-2) and TRBJ1-2; D not certain. The CDR3 covers 13 residues. V shed 4 bases and J shed 8 bases, with 14 bases lying between them. CDR1 is LGHDT, CDR2 YNNKEL, per germline (reference sequence). The CDR3 DNA follows: TGTGCCAGCAGCCCCCATGGTGGGAACGGCTACACCTTC. Translated: CASSPHGGNGYTF.

The chain employs TRBV18 and TRBJ1-4; no reliable D call. V was trimmed by 2 bases and J by 2 bases, leaving 6 bases between them. The CDR3 runs to 14 residues. Germline V gene data show CDR1 as KGHSH and CDR2 as LQKENI. The CDR3 loop is CASSPGTTNEKLFF. CDR3 sequence (DNA): TGTGCCAGCTCACCAGGCACCACTAATGAAAAACTGTTTTTT.

The J gene is TRBJ1-6, the V gene TRBV20-1; D uncertain. The germline CDR1 and CDR2 sequences are DFQATT and SNEGSKA (reference sequence). This CDR3 region has 11 residues. The germline V and J ends were trimmed by 3 bases and 7 bases, with 4 bases remaining between them. The DNA for the CDR3 is TGCAGTGCTAGTACCAATTCACCCCTCCACTTT. Residues: CSASTNSPLHF.

The rearrangement uses TRBV5-4 and TRBJ2-7, with TRBD2 as a possible D gene (7 bases). Trimming left V 10 bases short and J 3 bases short, with 20 bases between. The CDR3 extends over 14 amino acids. Germline V gene sequence: CDR1 SGHNT, CDR2 YYREEE (reference sequence). The CDR3 bases are TGTGCCCCCAGGGTGGGGGGGGCGGTCTACGAGCAGTACTTC. Its translation: CAPRVGGAVYEQYF.

The genes are TRBV18 and TRBJ2-7, with D possibly TRBD1 on 7 matching bases. Germline V gives CDR1 KGHSH, CDR2 LQKENI. The CDR3 runs to 14 residues. V was clipped by 0 bases and J by 6 bases, with 12 bases between them. This chain's CDR3 is CASSPPNRGGEQYF. CDR3 DNA sequence: TGTGCCAGCTCACCACCGAACAGGGGAGGCGAGCAGTACTTC.

This chain links TRBV7-2 with TRBJ1-6, with D unclear. The CDR3 spans 13 residues. Germline lookup yields CDR1 SGHTA and CDR2 FQGNSA. V lost 1 base to trimming and J lost 10 bases, with 8 bases between them. As DNA, the CDR3 is TGTGCCAGCAGCTTAGACAGCTGGTCACCCCTCCACTTT. It is translated as CASSLDSWSPLHF.

The chain has TRBV5-1 and TRBJ2-5; perhaps TRBD2 as D (5 bases). Between the trimmed V and J ends, which lost 2 bases and 4 bases, there was a span of 18 bases. This CDR3 has 16 residues. Germline V lookup: CDR1 SGHRS, CDR2 YFSETQ. In DNA, the CDR3 is TGCGCCAGCAGCTTTGGGTCCCGTGAAGCGGCAGAGACCCAGTACTTC. Its protein is CASSFGSREAAETQYF.

This clone was counted between two and nine times. V usage is TRBV4-2 and J usage is TRBJ1-4, with D maybe TRBD1 (5 bases). Trimming pared 0 bases from V and 8 bases from J, leaving 13 bases between. The germline V gene encodes CDR1 LGHNA and CDR2 YNFKEQ. The CDR3 runs to 15 residues. The CDR3 nucleotides are TGTGCCAGCAGCCAAGATCAGGGAGGGTGGGAAAAACTGTTTTTT. Its protein is CASSQDQGGWEKLFF.

As to this clone: At the DNA level, this CDR3 is encoded by other sequences in the same sample as well. The chain couples TRBV9 to TRBJ1-6; no reliable D call. Per germline, CDR1 SGDLS and CDR2 YYNGEE. V lost 1 base and J lost 7, with 3 bases in between. The CDR3 consists of 12 residues. The CDR3 protein is CASSVYNSPLHF. The CDR3 DNA is TGTGCCAGCAGCGTATACAATTCACCCCTCCACTTT.

Turning to this clone: This likely comes from a read error, as the CDR3 has no conserved phenylalanine or tryptophan at its end. The limits of the CDR3 on the DNA are not certain, so only TCRdb's listed CDR3 is given. The chain is built from TRBV7-2 and TRBJ1-2; the table calls TRBD1, which could not be checked here. Germline CDR1 reads SGHTA; CDR2 reads FQGNSA. The CDR3 length is 15 residues, termini included. The CDR3 sequence: CASSLASGQVLWLHL.

The chain links TRBV2 to TRBJ2-7; 8 bases align to TRBD1. This CDR3 spans 14 amino acids. J was trimmed by 2 bases and V by 7 bases; bases with no gene match: 7. The germline V gene has CDR1 SNHLY and CDR2 FYNNEI. DNA of the CDR3: TGTGCCAGCATAGCAGGGGGCCGCACCTACGAGCAGTACTTC. Its protein product is CASIAGGRTYEQYF.

The chain employs TRBV5-1 and TRBJ2-2, with D possibly being TRBD1 (6 bases). Trimming pared 5 bases from V and 6 bases from J, leaving 20 bases between. The germline CDR1 and CDR2 sequences are SGHRS and YFSETQ. The CDR3 is made up of 16 amino acids. In DNA form, the CDR3 reads TGCGCCAGCAGGAATACAGGGTCGGGATTTGCCGGGGAGCTGTTTTTT. It specifies CASRNTGSGFAGELFF.